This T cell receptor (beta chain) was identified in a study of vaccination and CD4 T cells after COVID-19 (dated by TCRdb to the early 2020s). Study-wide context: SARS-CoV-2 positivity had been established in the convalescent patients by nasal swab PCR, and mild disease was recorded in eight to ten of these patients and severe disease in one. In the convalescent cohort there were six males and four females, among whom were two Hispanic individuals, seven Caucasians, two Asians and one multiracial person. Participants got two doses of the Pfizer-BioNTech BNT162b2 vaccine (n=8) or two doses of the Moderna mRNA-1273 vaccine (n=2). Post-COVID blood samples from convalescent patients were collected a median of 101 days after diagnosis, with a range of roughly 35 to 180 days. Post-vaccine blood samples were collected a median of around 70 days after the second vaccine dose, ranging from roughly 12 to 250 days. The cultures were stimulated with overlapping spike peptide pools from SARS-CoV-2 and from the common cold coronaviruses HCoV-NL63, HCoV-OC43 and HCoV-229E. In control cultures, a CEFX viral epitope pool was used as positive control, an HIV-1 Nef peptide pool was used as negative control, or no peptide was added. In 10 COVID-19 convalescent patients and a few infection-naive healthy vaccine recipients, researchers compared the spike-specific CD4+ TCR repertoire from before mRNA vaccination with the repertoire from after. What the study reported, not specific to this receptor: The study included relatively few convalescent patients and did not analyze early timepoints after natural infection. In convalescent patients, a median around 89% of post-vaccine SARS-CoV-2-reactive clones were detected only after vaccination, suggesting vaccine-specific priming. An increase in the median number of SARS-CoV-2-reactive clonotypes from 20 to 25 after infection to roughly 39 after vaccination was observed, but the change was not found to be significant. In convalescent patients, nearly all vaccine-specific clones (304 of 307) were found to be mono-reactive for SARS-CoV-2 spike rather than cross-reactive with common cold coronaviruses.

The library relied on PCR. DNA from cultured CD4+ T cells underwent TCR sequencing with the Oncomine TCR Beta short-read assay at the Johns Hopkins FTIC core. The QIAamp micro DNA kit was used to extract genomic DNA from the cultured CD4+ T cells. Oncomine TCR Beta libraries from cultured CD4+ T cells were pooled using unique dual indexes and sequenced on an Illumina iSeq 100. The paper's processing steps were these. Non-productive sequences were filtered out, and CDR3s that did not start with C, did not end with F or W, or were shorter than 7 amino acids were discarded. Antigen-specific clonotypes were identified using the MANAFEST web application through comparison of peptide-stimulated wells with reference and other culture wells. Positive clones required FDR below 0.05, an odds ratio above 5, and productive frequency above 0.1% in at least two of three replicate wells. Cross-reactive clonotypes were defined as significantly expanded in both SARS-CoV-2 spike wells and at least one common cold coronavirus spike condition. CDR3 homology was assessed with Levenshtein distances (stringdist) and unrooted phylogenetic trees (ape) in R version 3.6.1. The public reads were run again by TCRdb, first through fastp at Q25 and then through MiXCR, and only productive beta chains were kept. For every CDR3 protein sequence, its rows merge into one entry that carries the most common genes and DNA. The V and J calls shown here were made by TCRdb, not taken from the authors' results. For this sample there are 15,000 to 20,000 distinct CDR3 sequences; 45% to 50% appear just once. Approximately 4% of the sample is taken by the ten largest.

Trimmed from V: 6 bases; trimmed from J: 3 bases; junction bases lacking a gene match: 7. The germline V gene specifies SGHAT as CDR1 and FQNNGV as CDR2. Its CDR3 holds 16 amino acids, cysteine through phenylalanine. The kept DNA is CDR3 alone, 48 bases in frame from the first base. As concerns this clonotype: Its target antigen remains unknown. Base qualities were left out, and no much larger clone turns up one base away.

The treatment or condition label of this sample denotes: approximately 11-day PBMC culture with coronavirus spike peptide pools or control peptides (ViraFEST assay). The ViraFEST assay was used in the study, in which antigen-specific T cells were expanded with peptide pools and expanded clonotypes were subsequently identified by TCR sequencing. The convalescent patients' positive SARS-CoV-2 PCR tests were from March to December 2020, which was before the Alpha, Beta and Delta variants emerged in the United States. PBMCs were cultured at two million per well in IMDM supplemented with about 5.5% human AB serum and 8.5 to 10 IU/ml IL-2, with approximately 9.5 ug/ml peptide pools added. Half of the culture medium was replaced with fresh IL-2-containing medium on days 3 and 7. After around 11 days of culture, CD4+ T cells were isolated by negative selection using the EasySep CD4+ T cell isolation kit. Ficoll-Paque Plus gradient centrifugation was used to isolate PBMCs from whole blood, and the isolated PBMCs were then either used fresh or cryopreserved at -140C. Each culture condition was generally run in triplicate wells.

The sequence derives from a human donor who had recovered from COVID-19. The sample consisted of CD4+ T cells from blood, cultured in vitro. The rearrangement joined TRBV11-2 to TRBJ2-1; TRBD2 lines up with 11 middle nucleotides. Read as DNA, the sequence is TGTGCCAGCAGGCAGTCGACTAGCGGGATCTACAATGAGCAGTTCTTC. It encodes CASRQSTSGIYNEQFF.